This TCR beta chain originates from a study of technical replicates of blood from a few donors. Germline V gives CDR1 SEHNR, CDR2 FQNEAQ (reference sequence). Trimming cost V 5 bases and J 5 bases; bases outside gene matches: 18. This CDR3 region has 18 residues. Sequencing was performed with immunoSEQ multiplex PCR; in TCRdb, only in-frame clones are kept and a portion is missing. The sample carries 75,000 to 95,000 clones, 85% to 95% recorded once. The rearrangement uses TRBV7-9 and TRBJ2-5, with 9 bases lining up with TRBD2. Sequenced material: T cells isolated from PBMCs. The TCR comes from a human donor in good health. The CDR3 here is CASSRRVGTSSERETQYF. In nucleotides, the CDR3 is TGTGCCAGCAGCCGCCGTGTTGGGACTAGCTCCGAACGGGAGACCCAGTACTTC.